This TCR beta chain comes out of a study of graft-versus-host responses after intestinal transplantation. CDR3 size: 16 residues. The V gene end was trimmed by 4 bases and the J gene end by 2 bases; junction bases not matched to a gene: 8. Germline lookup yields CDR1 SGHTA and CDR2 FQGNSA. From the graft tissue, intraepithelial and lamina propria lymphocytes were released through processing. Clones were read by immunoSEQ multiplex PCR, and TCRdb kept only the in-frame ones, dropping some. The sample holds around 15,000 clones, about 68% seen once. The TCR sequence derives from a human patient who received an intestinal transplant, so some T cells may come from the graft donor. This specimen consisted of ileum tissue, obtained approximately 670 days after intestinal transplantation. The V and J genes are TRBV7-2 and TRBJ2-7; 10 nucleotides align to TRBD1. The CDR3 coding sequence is TGTGCCAGCAGCTCCCGGGACGGGACAGGGGCCTACGAGCAGTACTTC. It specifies CASSSRDGTGAYEQYF.